Following are 3 T cell receptor beta chains from one sample sequenced in a study of blood T cell repertoires in COVID-19. Clones were sequenced by immunoSEQ multiplex PCR, and TCRdb holds only the in-frame ones, with some missing. Here the sample spans around 340,000 clones, 80% to 90% being singletons. The sequenced sample was PBMCs or T cells enriched from blood (not recorded which). All receptors derive from a middle-aged woman with acute COVID-19.

This chain uses TRBV4-1 with TRBJ1-6; weak D call: TRBD1 (6 bases). In germline, CDR1 is MGHRA, CDR2 YSYEKL. The CDR3 is made up of 15 amino acids. The V gene lost 4 bases and the J gene lost 10 bases, with 17 bases spanning the gap. The CDR3 region is CASSLEAGVGSPLHF. In DNA, the CDR3 is TGCGCCAGCAGCCTGGAGGCAGGGGTCGGGTCACCCCTCCACTTT.

V is TRBV18 and J is TRBJ2-5, with 8 bases aligning to TRBD1. This CDR3 is 17 amino acids long. The germline gives CDR1 KGHSH, CDR2 LQKENI. The ends lost 3 bases at V and 5 bases at J; junction bases unmatched: 14. The CDR3, as DNA: TGTGCCAGCTCACCCCAACGTCCCGGGACAGGAGCCGAGACCCAGTACTTC. Translated, it gives CASSPQRPGTGAETQYF.

This clone was counted once. The CDR3 DNA reads TGTGCCAGCAGTCCTAGGGGCGCGACCAATGAGCAGTTCTTC. Its protein product is CASSPRGATNEQFF. The chain couples TRBV28 to TRBJ2-1; the D gene is possibly TRBD1 (5 bases). V dropped 5 bases and J dropped 6 bases, with 14 bases sitting between them. The CDR3 sequence is 14 residues long. Looked up from germline, CDR1 is MDHEN and CDR2 is SYDVKM.